This T cell receptor beta chain was identified during a study of blood T cell repertoires in COVID-19. Study as a whole: Acute-phase and convalescent COVID-19 samples originated in the United States, Italy and Spain.

Assignments of participants to cohorts depended upon their own reported clinical history. The study counted Cohort 3 donors as recovered given two negative PCRs, clearance, or symptom resolution. Clones were sequenced by immunoSEQ multiplex PCR, and TCRdb holds only the in-frame ones, with some missing. The sample holds approximately 270,000 clones, just over 85% seen once. The trim removed 7 bases at V and 0 bases at J, leaving 9 bases unmatched. Germline values: CDR1 MNHEY, CDR2 SMNVEV (reference sequence). CDR3 length: 16 amino acids. This chain links TRBV27 with TRBJ2-1, with TRBD2 matching 7 bases. The specimen sequenced was PBMCs or T cells enriched from blood (not recorded which). The source of this sequence is a man aged 35 to 55 who had recovered from COVID-19. In nucleotides, the CDR3 is TGTGCCAGCACCCCCCTGGCGGGAGCCTCCTACAATGAGCAGTTCTTC. Protein: CASTPLAGASYNEQFF.